This T cell receptor beta chain originates from a study of T-cell memory formation after mild COVID-19. After removal of 3 bases from V and 3 bases from J, the junction contained 5 bases not matched to a gene. The germline gives CDR1 SGHTA, CDR2 FQGNSA. The CDR3 is made up of 15 amino acids. TCRdb ran MiXCR on the 5' RACE reads and lists one entry per CDR3 protein. The table lists about 180,000 distinct CDR3 sequences, 15% to 20% of them singletons. This clonotype was seen only a few times. The origin of this receptor is a man between 18 and 35 years old who had mild COVID-19 (a few samples of this study predate the infection). Cell type and time point are not known. J is TRBJ2-5 and V is TRBV7-2, with 9 nucleotides matching TRBD2. The sample comprised PBMCs or a T cell subset sorted from them (not recorded which). Here the CDR3 reads CASSFQRGEKETQYF. For the CDR3, the DNA is TGTGCCAGCAGCTTTCAGCGGGGGGAAAAAGAGACCCAGTACTTC.